The clone carrying this T cell receptor beta chain was observed at least ten times. The target antigen is unknown. This entry belongs to a study of identical twins. MiXCR, applied by TCRdb to the 5' RACE reads, yields one record per CDR3 protein. The sample includes roughly 720,000 distinct CDR3 sequences, 18% of them seen just once. CDR1 is DFQATT and CDR2 is SNEGSKA in the germline V gene (reference sequence). The CDR3 covers 12 residues. V lost 3 bases and J 5 bases, leaving 8 bases between the germline ends. Study observations and caveats: With monozygotic twins, out-of-frame TCR alpha sharing exceeded what models estimated.

This sample also appeared in a second study, on T cells expressing NK-cell markers. This second report adds: From sorted CD3+CD56+NKG2C+, CD3+CD56+NKG2C- and CD3+CD56-NKG2C+ T cells came the TCR beta repertoires. An anti-gamma-delta TCR antibody was added in several experiments. It restricted sorting to alpha-beta TCR-expressing T cells.

V and J are TRBV20-1 and TRBJ2-1; no firm D call. Sequences were obtained from PBMCs. The TCR sequence derives from a woman between 18 and 29 years old in good health. The CDR3 nucleotides are TGCAGTGCTAGGGAGCCAGACAATGAGCAGTTCTTC. Translating it yields CSAREPDNEQFF.